These 17 T cell receptor beta chains were all obtained from the same sample, sequenced in a study of blood T cell repertoires in COVID-19. Profiled with immunoSEQ multiplex PCR; TCRdb holds only in-frame clones, not every one. The sample has about 140,000 clones, under 90% seen once. Material: PBMCs or T cells enriched from blood (not recorded which). These receptors were collected from a woman aged 18-30 years who had been exposed to COVID-19.

The chain employs TRBV6-5 and TRBJ2-2; 8 bases map to TRBD1. Germline V gene data show CDR1 as MNHEY and CDR2 as SVGAGI. The CDR3 is 14 amino acids. V gave up 9 bases and J gave up 1 base; unmatched junction bases: 4. CDR3 sequence (DNA): TGTGCCAGGGCCGGGACAGGGAACACCGGGGAGCTGTTTTTT. This sequence encodes CARAGTGNTGELFF.

V is TRBV7-2 and J is TRBJ2-5, with 7 bases lining up with TRBD2. The CDR3 runs to 14 residues. Germline V gene data show CDR1 as SGHTA and CDR2 as FQGNSA. The V and J ends lost 6 bases and 7 bases, in that order; junction bases with no gene match: 11. DNA of the CDR3: TGTGCCAGCAGTTCCTCGCGGGAGACGCCGACCCAGTACTTC. Translating gives CASSSSRETPTQYF.

V usage is TRBV7-7 and J usage is TRBJ2-1; 11 nucleotides line up with TRBD2. V trimming: 3 bases; J trimming: 3 bases; junction bases outside the gene matches: 7. The CDR3 is made up of 17 amino acids. CDR1 SSHAT and CDR2 FNYEAQ come from the germline V gene (reference sequence). The CDR3 sequence is CASSFPPTSGIYNEQFF. CDR3 nucleotide sequence: TGTGCCAGCAGCTTTCCCCCGACTAGCGGGATCTACAATGAGCAGTTCTTC.

V is TRBV5-1 and J is TRBJ1-2; 9 bases agree with TRBD1. This CDR3 spans 15 amino acids. The junction had 10 bases not matched to a gene; V was cut back by 4 bases and J by 6 bases. CDR1 SGHRS and CDR2 YFSETQ come from the germline V gene. This CDR3 reads CASSPRTGEWDGYTF. CDR3 in DNA: TGCGCCAGCAGCCCCCGGACAGGGGAGTGGGATGGCTACACCTTC.

The chain links TRBV5-1 to TRBJ1-5; the D gene is possibly TRBD1 (6 bases). CDR3 length: 14 amino acids. Germline lookup yields CDR1 SGHRS and CDR2 YFSETQ. The ends were cut back, 1 base at V and 7 bases at J, with 12 bases in the middle. The CDR3 spells CASSLRPGDQPQHF. Here the CDR3 DNA reads TGCGCCAGCAGCTTGAGGCCAGGGGACCAGCCCCAGCATTTT. The entire variable domain, with the rest obtained from reference TRBV5-1 and TRBJ1-5, is as follows: KAGVTQTPRYLIKTRGQQVTLSCSPISGHRSVSWYQQTPGQGLQFLFEYFSETQRNKGNFPGRFSGRQFSNSRSEMNVSTLELGDSALYLCASSLRPGDQPQHFGDGTRLSIL.

The chain recombines TRBV3-1 (or the pseudogene TRBV3-2) with TRBJ1-2, with TRBD1 as a possible D gene (6 bases). V was shortened by 1 base and J by 8 bases, with 14 bases between the two germline ends. Per the germline V gene, CDR1 is LGHDT and CDR2 is YNNKEL (reference sequence). The CDR3 runs to 14 residues. The CDR3 is CASSQVAGAEGYTF. The CDR3 nucleotides read TGTGCCAGCAGCCAAGTAGCGGGGGCAGAAGGCTACACCTTC.

V is TRBV18 and J is TRBJ2-1; 7 positions agree with TRBD2. The CDR3 covers 19 residues. The germline CDR1 and CDR2 sequences are KGHSH and LQKENI. J was trimmed by 3 bases and V by 0 bases; bases with no gene match: 14. CDR3 loop: CASSPPGAAGGFGYNEQFF. Written as DNA, the CDR3 is TGTGCCAGCTCACCACCTGGAGCGGCCGGGGGGTTTGGCTACAATGAGCAGTTCTTC.

The V and J genes are TRBV14 and TRBJ2-2; 7 nucleotides agree with TRBD2. Per the germline V gene, CDR1 is SGHDN and CDR2 is FVKESK. CDR3 length: 16 residues. J gave up 1 base and V 6 bases, and 8 bases lay outside the gene matches. The CDR3, as DNA: TGTGCCAGCAGATCGGGGGACTATAAGAACACCGGGGAGCTGTTTTTT. Protein: CASRSGDYKNTGELFF.

This clone was seen at least ten times. The V and J genes are TRBV29-1 and TRBJ2-2, with TRBD2 matching over 7 bases. The CDR3 has 16 amino acids. V gave up 0 bases and J gave up 6 bases; unmatched junction bases: 10. Germline-derived CDR1 and CDR2 are SQVTM and ANQGSEA. The CDR3 region is CSVEDPEGGPPGELFF. The CDR3 region has the DNA TGCAGCGTTGAAGATCCTGAGGGAGGGCCCCCCGGGGAGCTGTTTTTT.

This clone was seen a few times. The chain couples TRBV16 to TRBJ2-7; TRBD1 aligns across 7 bases. Germline CDR1 KGHSY, CDR2 FQNENV. This CDR3 is 13 amino acids long. With 2 bases clipped from V and 6 bases from J, the junction kept 4 bases outside the gene matches. This CDR3 reads CASSQRQGGEQYF. The CDR3 DNA reads as TGTGCCAGCAGCCAAAGACAGGGCGGCGAGCAGTACTTC. Together with reference TRBV16 and TRBJ2-7, the CDR3 gives the full variable domain: GEEVAQTPKHLVRGEGQKAKLYCAPIKGHSYVFWYQQVLKNEFKFLISFQNENVFDETGMPKERFSAKCLPNSPCSLEIQATKLEDSAVYFCASSQRQGGEQYFGPGTRLTVT.

This clone was seen only a few times. The genes are TRBV6-5 and TRBJ1-1; D is ambiguous. V lost 7 bases, J lost 1 base, and 4 bases lay in between. This CDR3 spans 11 amino acids. Germline CDR1 MNHEY, CDR2 SVGAGI. Here the CDR3 reads CASKQNTEAFF. The CDR3 DNA is TGTGCCAGCAAACAGAACACTGAAGCTTTCTTT.

The chain employs TRBV6-1 and TRBJ2-7, with TRBD1 identical over 10 bases. V was clipped by 1 base and J by 3 bases; unmatched bases: 3. The germline gives CDR1 MNHNS, CDR2 SASEGT. The CDR3 contains 15 residues. The DNA of the CDR3 is TGTGCCAGCAGTGAAGGGACAGGGGGATACTACGAGCAGTACTTC. Protein: CASSEGTGGYYEQYF.

The genes are TRBV4-3 and TRBJ2-6, with D maybe TRBD1 (6 bases). V was cut by 0 bases and J by 2 bases, with 11 bases left in between. This CDR3 contains 17 residues. Germline V CDR1 and CDR2: LGHNA, YSLEER. The CDR3 sequence is CASSQEGEGAGANVLTF. DNA for the CDR3: TGCGCCAGCAGCCAAGAGGGAGAGGGGGCTGGGGCCAACGTCCTGACTTTC.

The chain has TRBV3-1 (or the pseudogene TRBV3-2) and TRBJ2-7, with unresolved D. Trimming cost V 2 bases and J 6 bases, with 11 bases left between them. From germline, CDR1 is LGHDT and CDR2 YNNKEL (reference sequence). This CDR3 is built from 13 residues. In DNA form, the CDR3 reads TGTGCCAGCAGCCAAACCCAAAGGAGCGAGCAGTACTTC. It encodes CASSQTQRSEQYF.

V gene TRBV28 combines with J gene TRBJ1-1; possible D gene TRBD1, 6 bases. In germline, CDR1 is MDHEN, CDR2 SYDVKM. The CDR3 has 15 residues. V lost 8 bases to trimming and J lost 2 bases, with 18 bases between them. For the CDR3, the DNA is TGTGCCAGCCCCTCCTCCTCACAGGGTAACACTGAAGCTTTCTTT. This sequence encodes CASPSSSQGNTEAFF.

The chain carries TRBV2 and TRBJ1-1; D possibly corresponds to TRBD1 (6 bases). The CDR3 contains 14 residues. Germline-derived CDR1 and CDR2 are SNHLY and FYNNEI. V was clipped by 4 bases and J by 4 bases, with 13 bases between them. The CDR3 DNA reads TGTGCCAGCAGTGCCTATTCCAGGGGCACTGAAGCTTTCTTT. This translates into CASSAYSRGTEAFF.

This clone was counted a single time. This chain uses TRBV3-1 (or the pseudogene TRBV3-2) with TRBJ2-1; maybe TRBD2 (5 bases). The germline gives CDR1 LGHDT, CDR2 YNNKEL (reference sequence). Trimming took off 0 bases at V and 9 bases at J, with 12 bases between the two ends. This CDR3 has 14 amino acids. The CDR3 sequence: CASSQDGQGGEQFF. The CDR3 bases are TGTGCCAGCAGCCAAGATGGGCAAGGAGGTGAGCAGTTCTTC.